This TCR beta chain was identified in a study of CD8+CD57+ T cells in acquired aplastic anemia. General study results and limits: About 29 sequences, all CD8+ CDR3, were shared between patients and controls.

Looked up from germline, CDR1 is SGHVS and CDR2 is FQNEAQ. V was pared by 1 base and J by 1 base, with 7 bases between. The CDR3 runs to 15 residues. TCR beta VDJ combinations and CDR3 sequences were profiled from genomic DNA. TCRdb independently ran MiXCR on the reads; one entry per CDR3 protein. The table records hundreds of thousands of distinct CDR3 sequences, around 45% of them present only once. This clonotype has at least ten counts. Its specificity is not known. All patients picked for sequencing had shown, by flow cytometry, an expansion of CD8+CD57+ cells. The receptor's source is a human donor with aplastic anemia. The chain couples TRBV7-8 to TRBJ2-2; no clear D. The sequencing sample was made of sorted CD4+, CD8+, or CD8+CD57+ T cells (not recorded which) from PBMCs. Here the CDR3 DNA reads TGTGCCAGCAGCTTAGGACGGCTGAACACCGGGGAGCTGTTTTTT. Amino acid sequence: CASSLGRLNTGELFF.